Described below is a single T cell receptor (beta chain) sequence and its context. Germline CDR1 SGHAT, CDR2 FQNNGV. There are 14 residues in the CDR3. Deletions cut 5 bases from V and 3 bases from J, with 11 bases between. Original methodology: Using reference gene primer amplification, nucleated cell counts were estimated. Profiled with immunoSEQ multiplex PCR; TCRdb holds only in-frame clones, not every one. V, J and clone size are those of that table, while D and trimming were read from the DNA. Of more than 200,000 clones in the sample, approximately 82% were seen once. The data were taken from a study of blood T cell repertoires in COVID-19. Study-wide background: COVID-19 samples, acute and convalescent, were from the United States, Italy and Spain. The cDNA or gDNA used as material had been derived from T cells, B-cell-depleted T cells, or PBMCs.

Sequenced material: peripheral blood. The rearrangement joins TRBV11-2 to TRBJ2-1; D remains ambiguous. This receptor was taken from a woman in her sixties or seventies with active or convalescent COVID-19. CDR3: CASSAVRGYNEQFF. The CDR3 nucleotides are TGTGCCAGCAGCGCCGTGAGAGGCTACAATGAGCAGTTCTTC.